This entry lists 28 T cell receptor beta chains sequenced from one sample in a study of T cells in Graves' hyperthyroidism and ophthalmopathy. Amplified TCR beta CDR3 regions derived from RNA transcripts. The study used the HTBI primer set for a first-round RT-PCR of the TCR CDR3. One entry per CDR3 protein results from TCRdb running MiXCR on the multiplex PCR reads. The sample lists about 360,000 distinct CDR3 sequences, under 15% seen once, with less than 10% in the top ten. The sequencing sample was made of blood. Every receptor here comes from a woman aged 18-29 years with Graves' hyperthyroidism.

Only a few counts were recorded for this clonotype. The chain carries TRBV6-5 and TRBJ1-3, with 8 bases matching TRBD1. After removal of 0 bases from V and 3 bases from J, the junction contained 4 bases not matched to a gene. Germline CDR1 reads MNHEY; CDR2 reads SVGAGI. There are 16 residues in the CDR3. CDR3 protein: CASSYSGQGSGNTIYF. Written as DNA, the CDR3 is TGTGCCAGCAGTTACTCCGGACAGGGCAGTGGAAACACCATATATTTT.

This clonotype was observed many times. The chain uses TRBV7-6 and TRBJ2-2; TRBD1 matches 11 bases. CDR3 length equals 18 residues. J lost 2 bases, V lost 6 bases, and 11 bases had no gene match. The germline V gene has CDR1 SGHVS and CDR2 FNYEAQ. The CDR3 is CASSFGQGATHNTGELFF. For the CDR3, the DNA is TGTGCCAGCAGTTTCGGACAGGGGGCAACACATAACACCGGGGAGCTGTTTTTT.

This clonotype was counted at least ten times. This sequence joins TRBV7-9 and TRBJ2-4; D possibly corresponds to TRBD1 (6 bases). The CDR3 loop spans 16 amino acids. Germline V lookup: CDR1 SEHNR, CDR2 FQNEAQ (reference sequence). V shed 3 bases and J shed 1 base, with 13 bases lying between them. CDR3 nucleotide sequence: TGTGCCAGCAGCTTGGGGGCAGGGATGGCCAAAAACATTCAGTACTTC. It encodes CASSLGAGMAKNIQYF. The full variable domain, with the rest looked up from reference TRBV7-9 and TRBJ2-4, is DTGVSQNPRHKITKRGQNVTFRCDPISEHNRLYWYRQTLGQGPEFLTYFQNEAQLEKSRLLSDRFSAERPKGSFSTLEIQRTEQGDSAMYLCASSLGAGMAKNIQYFGAGTRLSVL.

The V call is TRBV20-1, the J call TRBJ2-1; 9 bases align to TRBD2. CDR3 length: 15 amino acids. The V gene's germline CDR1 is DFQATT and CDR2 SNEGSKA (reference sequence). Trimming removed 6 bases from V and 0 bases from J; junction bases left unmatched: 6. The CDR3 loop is CSASTSGRSYNEQFF. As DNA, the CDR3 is TGCAGTGCGTCAACTAGCGGGCGCTCCTACAATGAGCAGTTCTTC.

CDR3 residues: CASSPSLAGVTGELFF. Here the CDR3 DNA reads TGTGCCAGCTCACCATCCCTAGCGGGAGTTACCGGGGAGCTGTTTTTT. The chain links TRBV18 to TRBJ2-2; TRBD2 aligns across 10 bases. Germline CDR1 and CDR2: KGHSH and LQKENI. V was clipped by 2 bases and J by 5 bases; unmatched bases: 5. The CDR3 runs to 16 residues.

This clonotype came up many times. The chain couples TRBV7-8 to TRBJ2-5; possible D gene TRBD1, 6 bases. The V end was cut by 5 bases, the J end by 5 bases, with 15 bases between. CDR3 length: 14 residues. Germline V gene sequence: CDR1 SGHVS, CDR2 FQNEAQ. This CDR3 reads CASSHQGKTETQYF. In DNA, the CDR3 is TGTGCCAGCAGCCATCAGGGGAAAACGGAGACCCAGTACTTC.

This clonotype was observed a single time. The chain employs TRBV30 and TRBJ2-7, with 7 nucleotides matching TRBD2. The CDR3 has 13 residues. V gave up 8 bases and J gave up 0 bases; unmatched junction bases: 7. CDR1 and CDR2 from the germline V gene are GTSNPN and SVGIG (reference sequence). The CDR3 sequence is CAGSTGGSYEQYF. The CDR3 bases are TGTGCCGGTTCTACGGGGGGCTCCTACGAGCAGTACTTC.

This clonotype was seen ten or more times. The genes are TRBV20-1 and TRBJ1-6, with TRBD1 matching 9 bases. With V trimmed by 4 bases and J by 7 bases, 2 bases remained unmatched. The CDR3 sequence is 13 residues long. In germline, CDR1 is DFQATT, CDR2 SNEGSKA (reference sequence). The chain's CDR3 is CSAIGQGNSPLHF. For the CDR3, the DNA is TGCAGTGCTATAGGACAGGGGAATTCACCCCTCCACTTT.

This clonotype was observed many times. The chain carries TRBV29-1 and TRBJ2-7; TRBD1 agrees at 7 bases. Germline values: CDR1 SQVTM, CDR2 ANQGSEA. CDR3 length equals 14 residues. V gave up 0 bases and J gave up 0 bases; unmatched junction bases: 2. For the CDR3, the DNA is TGCAGCGTTGAAGAAAGGGACAGCTCCTACGAGCAGTACTTC. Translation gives CSVEERDSSYEQYF.

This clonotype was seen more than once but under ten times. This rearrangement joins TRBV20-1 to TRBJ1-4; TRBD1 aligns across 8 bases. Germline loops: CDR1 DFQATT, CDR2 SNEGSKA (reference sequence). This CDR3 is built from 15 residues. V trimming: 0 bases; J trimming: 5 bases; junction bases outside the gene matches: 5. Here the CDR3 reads CSARDPNRGNEKLFF. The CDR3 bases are TGCAGTGCTAGAGATCCTAACAGGGGGAATGAAAAACTGTTTTTT.

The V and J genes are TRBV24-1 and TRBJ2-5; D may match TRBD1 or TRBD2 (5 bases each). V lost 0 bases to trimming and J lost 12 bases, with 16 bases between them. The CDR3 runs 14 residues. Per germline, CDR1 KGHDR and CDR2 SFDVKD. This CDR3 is CATSDLRGTMEKYF. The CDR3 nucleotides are TGTGCCACCAGTGATTTGAGAGGGACCATGGAAAAGTACTTC.

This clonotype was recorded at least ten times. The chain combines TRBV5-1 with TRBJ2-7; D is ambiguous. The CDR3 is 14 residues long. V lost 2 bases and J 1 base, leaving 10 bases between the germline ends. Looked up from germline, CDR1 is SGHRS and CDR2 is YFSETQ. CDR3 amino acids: CASSFPRSSYEQYF. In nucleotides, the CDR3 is TGCGCCAGCAGCTTCCCCAGGAGTTCCTACGAGCAGTACTTC. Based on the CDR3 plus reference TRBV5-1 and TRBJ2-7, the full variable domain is KAGVTQTPRYLIKTRGQQVTLSCSPISGHRSVSWYQQTPGQGLQFLFEYFSETQRNKGNFPGRFSGRQFSNSRSEMNVSTLELGDSALYLCASSFPRSSYEQYFGPGTRLTVT.

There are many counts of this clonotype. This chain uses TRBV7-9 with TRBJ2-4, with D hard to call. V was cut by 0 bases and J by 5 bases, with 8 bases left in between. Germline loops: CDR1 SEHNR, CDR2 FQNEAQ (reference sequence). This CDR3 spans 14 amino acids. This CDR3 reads CASSLAAAENIQYF. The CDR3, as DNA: TGTGCCAGCAGCTTAGCGGCGGCAGAAAACATTCAGTACTTC.

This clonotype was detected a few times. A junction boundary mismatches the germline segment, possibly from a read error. The CDR3 sequence: CASSEVGTFGDTRYF. The DNA of the CDR3 is TGTGCCAGCAGTGAAGTTGGTACATTTGGAGATACGCGGTATTTT. This rearrangement joins TRBV6-1 to TRBJ2-3; D gene ambiguous. In germline, CDR1 is MNHNS, CDR2 SASEGT. The CDR3 consists of 15 residues.

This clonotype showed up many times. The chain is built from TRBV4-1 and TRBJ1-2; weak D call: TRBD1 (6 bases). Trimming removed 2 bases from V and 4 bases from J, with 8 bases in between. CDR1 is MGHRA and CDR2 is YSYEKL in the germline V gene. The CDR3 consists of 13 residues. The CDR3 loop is CASSQTGIYGYTF. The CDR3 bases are TGCGCCAGCAGCCAAACAGGGATCTATGGCTACACCTTC.

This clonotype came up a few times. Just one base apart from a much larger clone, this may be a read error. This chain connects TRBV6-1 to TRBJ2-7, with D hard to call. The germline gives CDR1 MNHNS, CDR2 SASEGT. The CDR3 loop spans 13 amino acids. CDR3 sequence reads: CASSEARSYERYF. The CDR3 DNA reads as TGTGCCAGCAGTGAAGCTAGATCCTACGAGCGGTACTTC.

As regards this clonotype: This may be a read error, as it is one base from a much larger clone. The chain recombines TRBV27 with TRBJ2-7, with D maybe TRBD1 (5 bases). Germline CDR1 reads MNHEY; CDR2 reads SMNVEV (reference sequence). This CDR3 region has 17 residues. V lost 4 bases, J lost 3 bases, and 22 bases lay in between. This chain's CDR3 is CASSSTINKGRSYEQYF. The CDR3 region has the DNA TGTGCCAGCAGTTCAACTATAAACAAGGGGCGGAGCTACGAGCAGTACTTC.

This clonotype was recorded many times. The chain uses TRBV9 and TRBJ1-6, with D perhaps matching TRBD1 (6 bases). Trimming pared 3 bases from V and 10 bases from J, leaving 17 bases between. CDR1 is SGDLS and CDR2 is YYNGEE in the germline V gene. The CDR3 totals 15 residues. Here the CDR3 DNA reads TGTGCCAGCAGCGAGGCGGGATCAGGGGTGTCACCCCTCCACTTT. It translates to CASSEAGSGVSPLHF.

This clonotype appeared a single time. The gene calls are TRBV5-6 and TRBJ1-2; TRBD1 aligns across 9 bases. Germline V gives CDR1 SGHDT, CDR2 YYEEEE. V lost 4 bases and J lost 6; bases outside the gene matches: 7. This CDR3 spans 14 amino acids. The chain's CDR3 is CASSPVGTGHGYTF. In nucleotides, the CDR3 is TGTGCCAGCAGCCCGGTGGGGACAGGGCATGGCTACACCTTC.

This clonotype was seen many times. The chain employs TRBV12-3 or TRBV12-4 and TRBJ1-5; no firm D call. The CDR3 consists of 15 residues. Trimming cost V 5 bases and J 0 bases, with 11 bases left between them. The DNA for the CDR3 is TGTGCCAGCAGTCCTCGAATTTTTAGCAATCAGCCCCAGCATTTT. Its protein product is CASSPRIFSNQPQHF.

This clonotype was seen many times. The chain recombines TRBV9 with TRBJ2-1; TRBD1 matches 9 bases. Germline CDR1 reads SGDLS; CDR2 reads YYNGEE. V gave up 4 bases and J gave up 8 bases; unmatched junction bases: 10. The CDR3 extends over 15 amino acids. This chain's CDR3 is CASSSPGQGIDEQFF. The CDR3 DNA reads TGTGCCAGCAGCAGCCCGGGACAGGGAATCGATGAGCAGTTCTTC. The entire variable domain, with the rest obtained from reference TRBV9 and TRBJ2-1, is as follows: DSGVTQTPKHLITATGQRVTLRCSPRSGDLSVYWYQQSLDQGLQFLIQYYNGEERAKGNILERFSAQQFPDLHSELNLSSLELGDSALYFCASSSPGQGIDEQFFGPGTRLTVL.

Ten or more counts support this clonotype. The CDR3 protein is CASRGQASNTGELFF. Written as DNA, the CDR3 is TGTGCCAGCAGAGGACAGGCCTCGAACACCGGGGAGCTGTTTTTT. The chain joins TRBV2 to TRBJ2-2; TRBD1 agrees at 7 bases. Per germline, CDR1 SNHLY and CDR2 FYNNEI. With V trimmed by 6 bases and J by 0 bases, 4 bases remained unmatched. The CDR3 is 15 residues long.

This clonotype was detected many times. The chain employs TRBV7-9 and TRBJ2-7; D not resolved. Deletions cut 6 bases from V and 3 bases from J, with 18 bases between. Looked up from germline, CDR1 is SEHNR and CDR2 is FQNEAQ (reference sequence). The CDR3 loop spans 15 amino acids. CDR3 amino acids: CASSPSDAKGYEQYF. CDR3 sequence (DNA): TGTGCCAGCAGTCCCTCAGACGCGAAAGGCTACGAGCAGTACTTC.

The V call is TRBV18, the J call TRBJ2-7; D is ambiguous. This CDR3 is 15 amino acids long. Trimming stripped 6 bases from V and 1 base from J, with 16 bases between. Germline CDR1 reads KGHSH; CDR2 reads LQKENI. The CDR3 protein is CASSASAATSYEQYF. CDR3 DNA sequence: TGTGCCAGCTCGGCCTCTGCGGCCACATCCTACGAGCAGTACTTC.

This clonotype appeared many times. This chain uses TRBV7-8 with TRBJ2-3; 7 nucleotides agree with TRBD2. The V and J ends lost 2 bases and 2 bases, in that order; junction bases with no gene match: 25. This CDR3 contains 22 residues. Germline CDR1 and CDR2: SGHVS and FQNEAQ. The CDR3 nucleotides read TGTGCCAGCAGCTTACCACTCGGCGATAGCGGGCCTACCCCCTCTAACACAGATACGCAGTATTTT. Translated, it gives CASSLPLGDSGPTPSNTDTQYF.

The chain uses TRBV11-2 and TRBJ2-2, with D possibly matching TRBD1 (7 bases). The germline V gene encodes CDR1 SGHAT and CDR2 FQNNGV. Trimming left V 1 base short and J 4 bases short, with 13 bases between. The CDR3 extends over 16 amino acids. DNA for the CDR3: TGTGCCAGCAGCTTAGTTGGTCAGGGGGGCACCGGGGAGCTGTTTTTT. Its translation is CASSLVGQGGTGELFF.

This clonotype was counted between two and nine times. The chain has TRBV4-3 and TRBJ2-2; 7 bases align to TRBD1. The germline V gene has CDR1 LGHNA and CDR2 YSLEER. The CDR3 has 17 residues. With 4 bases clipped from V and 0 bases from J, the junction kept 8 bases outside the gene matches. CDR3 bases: TGCGCCAGCAGCCTCCTGGCCGACAGGGCGAACACCGGGGAGCTGTTTTTT. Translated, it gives CASSLLADRANTGELFF.

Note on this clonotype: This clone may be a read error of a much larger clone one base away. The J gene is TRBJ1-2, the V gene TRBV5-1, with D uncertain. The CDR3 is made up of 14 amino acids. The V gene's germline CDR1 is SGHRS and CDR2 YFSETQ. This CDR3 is CASTLVAGSRGYTF. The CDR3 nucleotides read TGCGCCAGCACCTTGGTGGCGGGCTCGAGAGGCTACACCTTC.